The sequence of this TCR beta chain was determined in a study of blood T cell repertoires in COVID-19. Generated by immunoSEQ multiplex PCR, the TCRdb table keeps only in-frame clones and is missing some. The repertoire holds over 400,000 clones, with roughly nine tenths as singletons. This clone has more than one count but fewer than ten. The receptor was isolated from a woman aged 45-65 years with COVID-19, enrolled during active disease. The sample taken for sequencing was peripheral blood.

DNA for the CDR3: TGTGCCAGCAGCTTCGTATCGACATCAGGAGCTTTCTTT. It yields the protein CASSFVSTSGAFF. The V and J genes are TRBV7-2 and TRBJ1-1; D gene unclear. CDR1 and CDR2 from the germline V gene are SGHTA and FQGNSA. CDR3 length: 13 amino acids. The V and J ends lost 3 bases and 10 bases respectively, with 15 bases between them.